The 11 T cell receptor beta chains presented below share a single source sample, sequenced in a study of control samples from healthy donors and cancer patients. This table comes from immunoSEQ multiplex PCR, and its TCRdb copy is limited to in-frame clones, with some not included. Among approximately 97,000 clones listed, 85% were seen once. The sequenced sample consisted of blood. These receptors were collected from a man aged 25 to 45 in good health.

The chain links TRBV6-1 to TRBJ1-3; the D gene is possibly TRBD1 (5 bases). This CDR3 is 14 amino acids long. V lost 3 bases and J lost 4, with 10 bases in between. CDR1 and CDR2 from the germline V gene are MNHNS and SASEGT. The CDR3 loop reads CASSEAQGGNTIYF. The CDR3 bases are TGTGCCAGCAGTGAGGCGCAGGGAGGAAACACCATATATTTT.

The chain combines TRBV28 with TRBJ1-2, with TRBD1 identical over 10 bases. This CDR3 has 15 residues. CDR1 and CDR2 from the germline V gene are MDHEN and SYDVKM. V was clipped by 6 bases and J by 2 bases; unmatched bases: 6. The CDR3 spells CASSPGDRGNYGYTF. DNA for the CDR3: TGTGCCAGCAGCCCTGGGGACAGGGGAAACTATGGCTACACCTTC.

This chain joins TRBV19 and TRBJ1-5; D unclear. The V end was cut by 8 bases, the J end by 3 bases, with 11 bases between. Germline lookup yields CDR1 LNHDA and CDR2 SQIVND (reference sequence). The CDR3 length is 13 residues. The CDR3 protein is CASQFGFNQPQHF. The CDR3 nucleotides read TGTGCCAGTCAGTTCGGCTTCAATCAGCCCCAGCATTTT.

The chain joins TRBV28 to TRBJ1-1; D is unresolved. Trimming took off 6 bases at V and 3 bases at J, with 17 bases between the two ends. Looked up from germline, CDR1 is MDHEN and CDR2 is SYDVKM. CDR3 length: 15 residues. The CDR3 reads CASSPIWEGYTEAFF. CDR3 bases: TGTGCCAGCAGCCCGATTTGGGAAGGGTACACTGAAGCTTTCTTT.

The rearrangement links TRBV3-1 (or the pseudogene TRBV3-2) to TRBJ2-1; D gene unclear. CDR3 size: 14 residues. Germline V CDR1 and CDR2: LGHDT, YNNKEL (reference sequence). Trimming shortened V by 3 bases and J by 3 bases, and 9 bases separated the two germline ends. The CDR3 loop reads CASSQPENYNEQFF. CDR3 coding DNA: TGTGCCAGCAGCCAGCCCGAGAACTACAATGAGCAGTTCTTC.

The chain links TRBV4-1 to TRBJ2-3; a possible D gene is TRBD2 (7 bases). V was shortened by 6 bases and J by 5 bases, with 21 bases between the two germline ends. Germline V lookup: CDR1 MGHRA, CDR2 YSYEKL. CDR3 length equals 16 residues. The CDR3 reads CASSPLGAGAKDTQYF. The CDR3 bases are TGCGCCAGCAGTCCCCTAGGCGCGGGGGCAAAAGATACGCAGTATTTT.

The chain recombines TRBV3-1 (or the pseudogene TRBV3-2) with TRBJ2-7; TRBD1 matches 9 bases. This CDR3 contains 16 residues. The V and J ends lost 4 bases and 2 bases, in that order; junction bases with no gene match: 9. The V gene's germline CDR1 is LGHDT and CDR2 YNNKEL (reference sequence). The CDR3 nucleotides are TGTGCCAGCAGCCGGCTCGGGACAGGGAGAACCTACGAGCAGTACTTC. Protein: CASSRLGTGRTYEQYF.

The chain joins TRBV7-9 to TRBJ2-5; TRBD1 aligns across 8 bases. Per germline, CDR1 SEHNR and CDR2 FQNEAQ (reference sequence). The CDR3 sequence is 17 residues long. Germline trimming cut 5 bases from V and 5 bases from J; bases unmatched to any gene: 16. This CDR3 is CASSRITGTGQAETQYF. The CDR3 DNA is TGTGCCAGCAGCCGAATAACCGGGACAGGTCAGGCGGAGACCCAGTACTTC. The entire variable domain, with the rest obtained from reference TRBV7-9 and TRBJ2-5, is as follows: DTGVSQNPRHKITKRGQNVTFRCDPISEHNRLYWYRQTLGQGPEFLTYFQNEAQLEKSRLLSDRFSAERPKGSFSTLEIQRTEQGDSAMYLCASSRITGTGQAETQYFGPGTRLLVL.

This chain links TRBV28 with TRBJ2-4, with D possibly called TRBD1 or TRBD2 (7 bases each). This CDR3 has 15 amino acids. Trimming left V 4 bases short and J 2 bases short, with 12 bases between. Germline assignment: CDR1 MDHEN and CDR2 SYDVKM. The CDR3 bases are TGTGCCAGCAGTTCAGGGGGGGCCCCCAAAAACATTCAGTACTTC. This encodes CASSSGGAPKNIQYF. Full variable domain (outside the CDR3, taken from reference TRBV28 and TRBJ2-4): DVKVTQSSRYLVKRTGEKVFLECVQDMDHENMFWYRQDPGLGLRLIYFSYDVKMKEKGDIPEGYSVSREKKERFSLILESASTNQTSMYLCASSSGGAPKNIQYFGAGTRLSVL.

The chain employs TRBV2 and TRBJ1-6; no reliable D call. The CDR3 runs 17 residues. V shed 1 base and J shed 0 bases, with 10 bases lying between them. Germline CDR1 reads SNHLY; CDR2 reads FYNNEI. CDR3 nucleotides: TGTGCCAGCAGTGAAGGGGTAGGGAGCTCCTATAATTCACCCCTCCACTTT. It is translated as CASSEGVGSSYNSPLHF.

With respect to this clone: Other nucleotide sequences in the sample specify the same CDR3. The chain couples TRBV30 to TRBJ2-2, with TRBD2 matching over 8 bases. Germline loops: CDR1 GTSNPN, CDR2 SVGIG (reference sequence). The CDR3 spans 16 residues. Trimming removed 0 bases from V and 3 bases from J; junction bases left unmatched: 6. The CDR3 sequence: CAWSVRGGPDTGELFF. The CDR3 nucleotides read TGTGCCTGGAGTGTACGGGGGGGGCCTGACACCGGGGAGCTGTTTTTT. Variable domain in full (rest from reference TRBV30 and TRBJ2-2): SQTIHQWPATLVQPVGSPLSLECTVEGTSNPNLYWYRQAAGRGLQLLFYSVGIGQISSEVPQNLSASRPQDRQFILSSKKLLLSDSGFYLCAWSVRGGPDTGELFFGEGSRLTVL.